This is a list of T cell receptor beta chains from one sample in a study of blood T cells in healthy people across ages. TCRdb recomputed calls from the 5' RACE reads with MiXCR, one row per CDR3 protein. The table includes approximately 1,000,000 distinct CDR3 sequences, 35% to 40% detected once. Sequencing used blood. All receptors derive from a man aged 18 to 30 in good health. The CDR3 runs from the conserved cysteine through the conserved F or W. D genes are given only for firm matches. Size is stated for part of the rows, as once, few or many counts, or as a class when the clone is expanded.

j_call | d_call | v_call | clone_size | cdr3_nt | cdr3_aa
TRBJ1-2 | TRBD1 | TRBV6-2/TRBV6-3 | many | TGTGCCAGCAGTGGACAGGGATATGGCTACACCTTC | CASSGQGYGYTF
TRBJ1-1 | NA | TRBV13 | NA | TGTGCCAGCGGTTTTACCCCTTCCACTGAAGCTTTCTTT | CASGFTPSTEAFF
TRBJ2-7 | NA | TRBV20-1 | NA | TGCAGTGCTAGAGAGGGACTTGTAACTGAGCAGTACTTC | CSAREGLVTEQYF
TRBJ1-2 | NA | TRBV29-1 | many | TGCAGCGCCCGCGAGGGGGATGGCTACACCTTC | CSAREGDGYTF
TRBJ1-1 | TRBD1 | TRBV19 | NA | TGTGCCAGTAGTCCCCCGACAGGGTTGACAGAAGCTTTCTTT | CASSPPTGLTEAFF
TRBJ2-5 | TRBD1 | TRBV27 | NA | TGTGCCAGCAGTTTACGGCGGGTAAATAACAGGGGATTAATTGGAAATGAGCAGTACTTC | CASSLRRVNNRGLIGNEQYF
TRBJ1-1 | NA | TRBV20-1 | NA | TGCAGTGCTAGAAAAGACCGGAACACTGAAGCTTTCTTT | CSARKDRNTEAFF
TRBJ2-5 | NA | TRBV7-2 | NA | TGTGCCAGCAGCCCACAGGGAGTTCAGACCCAGTACTTC | CASSPQGVQTQYF
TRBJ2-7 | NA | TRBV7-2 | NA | TGTGCCAGCAGCTTAGCGCGCGCGTACGAGCAGTACTTC | CASSLARAYEQYF
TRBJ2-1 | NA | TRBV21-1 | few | TGTGCCAGCAACGCAGGCAAGGGGTGGTGGTACTACAATGAGCAGTTCTTC | CASNAGKGWWYYNEQFF
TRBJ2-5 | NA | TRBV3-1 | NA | TGTGCCAGCAGCCAAGATGGGCTAGTGTGGGAGACCCAGTACTTC | CASSQDGLVWETQYF
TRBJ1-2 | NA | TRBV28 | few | TGTGCCAGCAGTCATCAGCGGGTCTATGGCTACACCTTC | CASSHQRVYGYTF
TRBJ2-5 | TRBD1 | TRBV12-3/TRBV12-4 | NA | TGTGTCAGCAGGGGGGAGACCCAGTACTTC | CVSRGETQYF
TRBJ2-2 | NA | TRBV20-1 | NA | TGCAGTGCTAGAGATCTTAAGGGGGGCCACACCGGGGAGCTGTTTTTT | CSARDLKGGHTGELFF
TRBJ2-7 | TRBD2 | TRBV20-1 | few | TGCAGTGCGCCTGGACTAGCGGGGGGCCAATACGAGCAGTACTTC | CSAPGLAGGQYEQYF
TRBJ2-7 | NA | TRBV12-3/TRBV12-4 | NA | TGTGCCAGCAGTTTGAGGTTAGGCTCCTACAATGAGCAGTACTTC | CASSLRLGSYNEQYF
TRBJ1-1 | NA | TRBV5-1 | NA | TGCGCCAGCAGCTTGGCCGGCGGCAGGGTGGGCACTGAAGCTTTCTTT | CASSLAGGRVGTEAFF
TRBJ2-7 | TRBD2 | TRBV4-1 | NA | TGCGCCAGCAGCCAAGCTCTAATACGGGGGGTTCAGTACTTC | CASSQALIRGVQYF
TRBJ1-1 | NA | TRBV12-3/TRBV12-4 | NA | TGTGCCAGCAGCCAAACAGGGATGAACACTGAAGCTTTCTTT | CASSQTGMNTEAFF
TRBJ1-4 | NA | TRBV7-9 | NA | TGTGCCAGCAGCTCGCTCCGCGGACCGGCAAATGAAAAACTGTTTTTT | CASSSLRGPANEKLFF
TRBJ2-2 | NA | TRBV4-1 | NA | TGCGCCAGCAGCCCCGGGCGGAGAATTGACACCGGGGAGCTGTTTTTT | CASSPGRRIDTGELFF
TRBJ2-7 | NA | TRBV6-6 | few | TGTGCCAGCAGTTACCGACAGTTCTCCTACGAGCAGTACTTC | CASSYRQFSYEQYF
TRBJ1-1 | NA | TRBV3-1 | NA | TGTGCCAGCAGCCAAGTCCACCAGAGGACTGAAGCTTTCTTT | CASSQVHQRTEAFF
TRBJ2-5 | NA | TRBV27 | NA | TGTGCCAGCAGTTTCTCTTACCAAGAGGCCCAGTACTTC | CASSFSYQEAQYF
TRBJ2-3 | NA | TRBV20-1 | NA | TGCAGTGAGGGGGCTAGCGGTGCTAGCACAGATACGCAGTATTTT | CSEGASGASTDTQYF
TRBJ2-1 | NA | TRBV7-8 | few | TGTGCCAGCAGCTTAGGCGGGGCCCCTGAGCAGTTCTTC | CASSLGGAPEQFF
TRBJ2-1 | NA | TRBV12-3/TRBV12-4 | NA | TGTGCCAGCAGGTTTAGTAGGGGGGAGCAGTTCTTC | CASRFSRGEQFF
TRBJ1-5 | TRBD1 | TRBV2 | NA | TGTGCCAGCAGTGGCCCGGGACAGTTTAATCAGCCCCAGCATTTT | CASSGPGQFNQPQHF
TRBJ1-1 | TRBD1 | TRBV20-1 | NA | TGCAGTGCTAGGTCCCGGGACAGGGGCACTGAAGCTTTCTTT | CSARSRDRGTEAFF
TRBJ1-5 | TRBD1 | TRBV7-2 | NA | TGTGCCAGCAGTCGACAGGGGGCAAACGGCAATCAGCCCCAGCATTTT | CASSRQGANGNQPQHF
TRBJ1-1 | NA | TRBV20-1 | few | TGCAGTGCTAGAGTGGGAAGTACTGAAGCTTTCTTT | CSARVGSTEAFF
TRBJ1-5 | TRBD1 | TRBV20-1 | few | TGCAGTACTAGAGATCGCGGACAGGGAAAACAGCCCCAGCATTTT | CSTRDRGQGKQPQHF
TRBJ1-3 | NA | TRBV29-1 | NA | TGCAGCGTAACAGGGACCTCTGGAAACACCATATATTTT | CSVTGTSGNTIYF
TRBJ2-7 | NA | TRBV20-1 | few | TGCAGTGCTAGAACCTCCCGGACTCAGTACGAGCAGTACTTC | CSARTSRTQYEQYF
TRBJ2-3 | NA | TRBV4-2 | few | TGTGCCAGCAGCCAAGTATTCCGCCCAGATACGCAGTATTTT | CASSQVFRPDTQYF
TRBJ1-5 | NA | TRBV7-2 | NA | TGTGCCAGCAGCGGAGCGTCTCCACAACCCCAGCATTTT | CASSGASPQPQHF
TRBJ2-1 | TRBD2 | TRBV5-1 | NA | TGCGCCAGCAGCCCGGAGGCGGGGGGGAATGAGCAGTTCTTC | CASSPEAGGNEQFF
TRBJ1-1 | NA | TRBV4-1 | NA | TGCGCCAGCAGCCCCTTAGAGGGTAATGAAGCTTTCTTT | CASSPLEGNEAFF
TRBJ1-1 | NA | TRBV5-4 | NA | TGTGCCAGCAGGCCGGGGAGTAAGAACACTGAAGCTTTCTTT | CASRPGSKNTEAFF
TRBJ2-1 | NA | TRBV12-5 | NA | TGTACTAGTGGTTATGGCCCTCAGGGTTACAATGAGCAGTTCTTC | CTSGYGPQGYNEQFF
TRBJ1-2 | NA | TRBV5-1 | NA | TGCGCCAGCAGCTTGAGTCCGGAGAATAACTATGGCTACACCTTC | CASSLSPENNYGYTF
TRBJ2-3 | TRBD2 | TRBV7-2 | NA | TGTGCCAGCAGCCTACGGGGAGCGGGGTACACAGATACGCAGTATTTT | CASSLRGAGYTDTQYF
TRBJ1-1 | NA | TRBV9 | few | TGTGCCAGCAGCGTAGTAGAGGGTCCCAACACTGAAGCTTTCTTT | CASSVVEGPNTEAFF
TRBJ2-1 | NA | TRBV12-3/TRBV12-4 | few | TGTGCCAGCAGGACCGGACTAATGTCCTACAATGAGCAGTTCTTC | CASRTGLMSYNEQFF
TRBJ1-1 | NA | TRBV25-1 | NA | TGTGCCGGCAGTGCTCCGGGCCACCTTGAAGCTTTCTTT | CAGSAPGHLEAFF
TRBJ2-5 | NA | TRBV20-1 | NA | TGCAGTGCTAGAAGCGGCCGGAAACAAGAGACCCAGTACTTC | CSARSGRKQETQYF
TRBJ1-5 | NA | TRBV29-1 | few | TGCAGCGCCCGGGGGATGGATAGCAATCAGCCCCAGCATTTT | CSARGMDSNQPQHF